This T cell receptor beta chain was captured by sequencing in a study of Graves' ophthalmopathy and Graves' hyperthyroidism. The CDR3 spans 14 residues. Trimming at V came to 4 bases and at J to 1 base, leaving 4 bases not matched to a gene. Germline V lookup: CDR1 ENHRY, CDR2 SYGVKD. This clonotype was seen a few times. Amplification of the TCR beta CDR3 regions used RNA transcripts (as template). The first round was an RT-PCR with HTBI primers, and the second round was a multiplex PCR. TCRdb re-derived calls from the multiplex PCR reads in MiXCR, one entry per CDR3 protein. The table includes approximately 1.2 million distinct CDR3 sequences, about 40% detected once.

The sample consisted of peripheral blood or thyroid tissue (not recorded which). The chain carries TRBV10-3 and TRBJ2-7, with 7 bases fitting TRBD1. This clonotype was sampled from an adult man with Graves' hyperthyroidism. The CDR3 reads CAISVGTESYEQYF. CDR3 bases: TGTGCCATCAGTGTCGGGACAGAGTCCTACGAGCAGTACTTC.